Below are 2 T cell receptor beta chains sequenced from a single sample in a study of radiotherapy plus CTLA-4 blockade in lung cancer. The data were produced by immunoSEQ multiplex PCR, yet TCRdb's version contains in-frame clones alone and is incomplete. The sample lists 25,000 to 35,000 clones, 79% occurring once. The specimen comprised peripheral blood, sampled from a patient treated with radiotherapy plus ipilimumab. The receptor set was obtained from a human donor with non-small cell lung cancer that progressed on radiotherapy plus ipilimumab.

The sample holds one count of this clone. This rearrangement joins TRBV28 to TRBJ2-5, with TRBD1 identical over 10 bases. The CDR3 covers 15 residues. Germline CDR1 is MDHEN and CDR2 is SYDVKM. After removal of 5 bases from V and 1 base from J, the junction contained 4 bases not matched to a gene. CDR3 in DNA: TGTGCCAGCAGTCCACGGACAGGGGGCCAAGAGACCCAGTACTTC. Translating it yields CASSPRTGGQETQYF. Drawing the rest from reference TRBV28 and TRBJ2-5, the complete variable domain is DVKVTQSSRYLVKRTGEKVFLECVQDMDHENMFWYRQDPGLGLRLIYFSYDVKMKEKGDIPEGYSVSREKKERFSLILESASTNQTSMYLCASSPRTGGQETQYFGPGTRLLVL.

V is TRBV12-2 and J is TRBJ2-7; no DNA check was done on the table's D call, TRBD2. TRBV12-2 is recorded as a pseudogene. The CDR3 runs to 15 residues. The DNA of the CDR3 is TGTGCAAGTCGCTCCCACCTTGCCGCGGGGGTGGAGCAGTACTTC. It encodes CASRSHLAAGVEQYF.